This TCR beta chain was retrieved from a study of blood T cell repertoires in COVID-19. Libraries were prepared by immunoSEQ multiplex PCR; TCRdb keeps only in-frame clonotypes and omits some of them. This sample yields 45,000 to 60,000 clones, of which 75% to 85% are seen a single time; 12% to 15% belongs to the top ten. The CDR3 covers 13 residues. Germline loops: CDR1 SGHAT, CDR2 FQNNGV. Trimming removed 5 bases at V and 7 bases at J, with 14 bases between. Sequencing was carried out using peripheral blood. The chain links TRBV11-2 to TRBJ1-2; TRBD1 is a possible D gene (5 bases). This TCR derives from a human donor with acute or convalescent COVID-19. The donor label of this sample is uncertain. CDR3: CASSLQTVGGYTF. The CDR3 region has the DNA TGTGCCAGCAGCCTTCAGACAGTGGGTGGCTACACCTTC.